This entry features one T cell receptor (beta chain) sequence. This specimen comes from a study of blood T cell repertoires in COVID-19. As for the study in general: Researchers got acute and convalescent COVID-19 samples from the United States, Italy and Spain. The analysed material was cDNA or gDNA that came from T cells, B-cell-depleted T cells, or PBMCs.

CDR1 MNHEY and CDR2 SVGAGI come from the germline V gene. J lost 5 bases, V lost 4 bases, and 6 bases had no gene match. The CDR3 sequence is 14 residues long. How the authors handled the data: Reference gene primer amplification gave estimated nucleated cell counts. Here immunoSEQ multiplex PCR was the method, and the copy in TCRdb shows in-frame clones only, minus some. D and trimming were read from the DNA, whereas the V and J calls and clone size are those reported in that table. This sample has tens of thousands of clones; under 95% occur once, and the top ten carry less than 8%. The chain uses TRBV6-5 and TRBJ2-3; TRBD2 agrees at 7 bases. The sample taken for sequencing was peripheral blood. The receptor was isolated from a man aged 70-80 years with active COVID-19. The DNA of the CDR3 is TGTGCCAGCAGTTCGGCTAGCGGAAGAGATACGCAGTATTTT. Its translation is CASSSASGRDTQYF.